The 9 T cell receptor beta chains below come from one sample, sequenced in a study of T cells in Graves' hyperthyroidism and ophthalmopathy. RNA transcripts were the template for amplifying TCR beta CDR3 regions. During a first-round RT-PCR of the TCR CDR3, the HTBI primer set was used. MiXCR, run by TCRdb on the multiplex PCR reads, gives a single entry per CDR3 protein. The sample includes about 540,000 distinct CDR3 sequences, under 60% of them seen just once. Input material: peripheral blood or thyroid tissue (not recorded which). These receptors were taken from a woman between 18 and 30 years old with Graves' hyperthyroidism.

The V and J genes are TRBV29-1 and TRBJ1-2, with 9 bases fitting TRBD1. Germline CDR1 SQVTM, CDR2 ANQGSEA. CDR3 length equals 12 residues. The ends lost 7 bases at V and 3 bases at J; junction bases unmatched: 3. The CDR3: CSATGGHYGYTF. The CDR3 DNA is TGCAGCGCTACAGGGGGCCACTATGGCTACACCTTC. Complete variable domain (other parts from reference TRBV29-1 and TRBJ1-2): SAVISQKPSRDICQRGTSLTIQCQVDSQVTMMFWYRQQPGQSLTLIATANQGSEATYESGFVIDKFPISRPNLTFSTLTVSNMSPEDSSIYLCSATGGHYGYTFGSGTRLTVV.

This chain joins TRBV11-3 and TRBJ2-7; D is possibly TRBD1 or TRBD2 (5 bases each). The V and J ends lost 4 bases and 2 bases respectively, with 15 bases between them. This CDR3 region has 15 residues. Germline-derived CDR1 and CDR2 are SGHNT and YENEEA. The DNA for the CDR3 is TGTGCCAGCAGCTCCATCCGGGACGAAACCTACGAGCAGTACTTC. This sequence encodes CASSSIRDETYEQYF.

This clonotype was recorded at least ten times. This chain uses TRBV9 with TRBJ2-2; 14 bases fit TRBD2. With 2 bases clipped from V and 3 bases from J, the junction kept 9 bases outside the gene matches. This CDR3 has 19 residues. Germline loops: CDR1 SGDLS, CDR2 YYNGEE. The CDR3 DNA reads TGTGCCAGCAGCGTCACGACTAGCGGGAGGGCCAGAGACACCGGGGAGCTGTTTTTT. As protein: CASSVTTSGRARDTGELFF.

This clonotype was detected ten times or more. Here the CDR3 reads CSVEGGLDYGYTF. CDR3 nucleotide sequence: TGCAGCGTGGAGGGGGGGCTTGACTATGGCTACACCTTC. The chain couples TRBV29-1 to TRBJ1-2; perhaps TRBD1 as D (6 bases). Trimming took 6 bases from V and 3 from J, leaving 14 bases between them. CDR3 length: 13 residues. CDR1 and CDR2 (germline): SQVTM, ANQGSEA. Supplemented by reference TRBV29-1 and TRBJ1-2, the full variable domain reads SAVISQKPSRDICQRGTSLTIQCQVDSQVTMMFWYRQQPGQSLTLIATANQGSEATYESGFVIDKFPISRPNLTFSTLTVSNMSPEDSSIYLCSVEGGLDYGYTFGSGTRLTVV.

This clonotype was detected ten times or more. The V and J genes are TRBV6-6 and TRBJ1-2; D is uncertain. The germline gives CDR1 MNHNY, CDR2 SVGAGI (reference sequence). V dropped 6 bases and J dropped 7 bases, with 15 bases sitting between them. The CDR3 is 13 amino acids. This chain's CDR3 is CASSNGPGGGYTF. CDR3 DNA: TGTGCCAGCAGCAATGGGCCGGGAGGTGGCTACACCTTC.

The sample holds many counts of this clonotype. CDR3 amino acids: CSAREQGRLDTEAFF. As DNA, the CDR3 is TGCAGTGCTAGAGAACAGGGACGGTTAGACACTGAAGCTTTCTTT. The genes are TRBV20-1 and TRBJ1-1, with a weak D call TRBD1 (6 bases). V lost 0 bases and J 3 bases, leaving 14 bases between the germline ends. The CDR3 sequence is 15 residues long. Germline V gene lookup returns CDR1 DFQATT and CDR2 SNEGSKA (reference sequence).

The chain carries TRBV7-9 and TRBJ1-2; D might be TRBD1 (5 bases). The CDR3 runs 12 residues. Deletions cut 1 base from V and 9 bases from J, with 9 bases between. Germline CDR1 SEHNR, CDR2 FQNEAQ (reference sequence). The DNA of the CDR3 is TGTGCCAGCAGCTTAGGGCAGGACAGCTACACCTTC. Residues: CASSLGQDSYTF.

Notes on this clonotype: This clone may be a read error of a much larger clone one base away. The chain links TRBV24-1 to TRBJ2-7; D call uncertain. The J call may be mistaken, given a closer DNA end match to TRBJ2-1. This CDR3 has 11 residues. Germline values: CDR1 KGHDR, CDR2 SFDVKD. CDR3 amino acids: CATSDMDEQFF. In nucleotides, the CDR3 is TGTGCCACCAGTGATATGGATGAGCAGTTCTTC.

A note on this clonotype: The CDR3 ends on some other residue instead of the conserved phenylalanine or tryptophan, so this is likely a read error. The DNA is left out, because the CDR3 cannot be placed on it with certainty; the CDR3 is given as TCRdb lists it. The chain employs TRBV27 and TRBJ2-7; the table names TRBD2, a call not compared with the DNA. The CDR3 extends over 9 residues, inclusive of both ends. Germline lookup yields CDR1 MNHEY and CDR2 SMNVEV (reference sequence). The CDR3 here is CASKGLAGE.